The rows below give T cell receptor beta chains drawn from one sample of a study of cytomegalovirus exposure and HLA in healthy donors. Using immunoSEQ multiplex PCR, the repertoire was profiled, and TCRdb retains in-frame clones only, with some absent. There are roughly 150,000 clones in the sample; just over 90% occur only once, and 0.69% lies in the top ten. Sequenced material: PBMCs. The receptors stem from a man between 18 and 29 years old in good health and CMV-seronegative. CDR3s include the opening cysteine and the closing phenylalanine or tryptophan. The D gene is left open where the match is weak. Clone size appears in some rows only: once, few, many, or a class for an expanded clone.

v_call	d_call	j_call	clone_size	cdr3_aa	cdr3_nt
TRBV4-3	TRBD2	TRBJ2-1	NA	CASSQDLMGGIQNNEQFF	TGCGCCAGCAGCCAAGATTTGATGGGAGGGATTCAAAACAATGAGCAGTTCTTC
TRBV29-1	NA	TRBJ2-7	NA	CSAKTGPYEQYF	TGCAGCGCAAAAACAGGACCCTACGAGCAGTACTTC
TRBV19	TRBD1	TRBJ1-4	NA	CASSPTGGWGEKLFF	TGTGCCAGTAGCCCTACAGGGGGCTGGGGTGAAAAACTGTTTTTT
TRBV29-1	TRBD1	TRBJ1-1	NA	CSVGRQGALAEAFF	TGCAGCGTTGGACGACAGGGGGCCTTGGCTGAAGCTTTCTTT
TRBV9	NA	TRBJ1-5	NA	CASSTGLGGNQPQHF	TGTGCCAGCAGCACAGGGCTGGGGGGCAATCAGCCCCAGCATTTT
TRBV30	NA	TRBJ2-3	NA	CAWLTPSTDTQYF	TGTGCCTGGTTGACTCCTAGCACAGATACGCAGTATTTT
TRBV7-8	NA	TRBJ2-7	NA	CASSLWDITYEQYF	TGTGCCAGCAGCTTGTGGGACATAACCTACGAGCAGTACTTC
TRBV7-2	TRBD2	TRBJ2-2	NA	CASSGTRDTGELFF	TGTGCCAGCAGTGGGACTAGAGACACCGGGGAGCTGTTTTTT
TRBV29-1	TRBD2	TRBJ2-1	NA	CSVESRGGPENNEQFF	TGCAGCGTTGAGAGTCGGGGAGGGCCAGAAAACAATGAGCAGTTCTTC
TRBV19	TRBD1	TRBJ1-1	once	CASSVMDRATEAFF	TGTGCCAGTAGTGTAATGGACAGGGCGACTGAAGCTTTCTTT
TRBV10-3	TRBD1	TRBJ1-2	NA	CAISATRTGQGSYGYTF	TGTGCCATCAGTGCTACTAGGACAGGCCAAGGATCCTATGGCTACACCTTC
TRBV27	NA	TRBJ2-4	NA	CASSFAGENIQYF	TGTGCCAGCAGTTTCGCCGGGGAAAACATTCAGTACTTC
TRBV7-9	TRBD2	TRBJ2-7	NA	CASSLGGGIYEQYF	TGTGCCAGCAGCTTAGGCGGGGGGATCTACGAGCAGTACTTC
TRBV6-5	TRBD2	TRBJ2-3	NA	CASSYRGLAGESTQYF	TGTGCCAGCAGTTATCGGGGACTAGCGGGAGAGAGTACGCAGTATTTT
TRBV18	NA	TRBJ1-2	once	CASSPDIGEGYTF	TGTGCCAGCTCACCGGATATAGGGGAAGGCTACACCTTC
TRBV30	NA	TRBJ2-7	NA	CAWRPPLVEQILTTRTYEQYF	TGTGCCTGGAGACCCCCCCTAGTTGAGCAGATCTTAACGACGAGGACCTACGAGCAGTACTTC
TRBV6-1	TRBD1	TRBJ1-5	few	CASSEAKPTRQGFNQPQHF	TGTGCCAGCAGTGAAGCTAAGCCAACCAGACAGGGGTTTAATCAGCCCCAGCATTTT
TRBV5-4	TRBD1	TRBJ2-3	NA	CASSSPDRVPDTQYF	TGTGCCAGCAGCTCCCCCGACAGGGTCCCAGATACGCAGTATTTT
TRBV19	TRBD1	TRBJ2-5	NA	CASSMARGQETQYF	TGTGCCAGTAGTATGGCCAGGGGGCAAGAGACCCAGTACTTC
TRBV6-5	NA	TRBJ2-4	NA	CASGDGGPGNIQYF	TGTGCCAGCGGGGACGGGGGGCCGGGAAACATTCAGTACTTC
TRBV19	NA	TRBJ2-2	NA	CASSIDSHLTGELFF	TGTGCCAGTAGTATCGACAGCCACCTCACCGGGGAGCTGTTTTTT
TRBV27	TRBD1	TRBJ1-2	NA	CASSQSSGTGTFGGYGYTF	TGTGCCAGCAGTCAATCATCCGGGACAGGGACCTTCGGTGGCTATGGCTACACCTTC
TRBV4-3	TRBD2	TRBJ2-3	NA	CASSQDPSSGRAKDTQYF	TGCGCCAGCAGCCAAGATCCCTCTAGCGGGAGGGCAAAAGATACGCAGTATTTT
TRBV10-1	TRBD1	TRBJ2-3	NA	CASSRGQGTDTQYF	TGCGCCAGCAGTAGGGGACAGGGCACAGATACGCAGTATTTT
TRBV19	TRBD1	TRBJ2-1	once	CASSIATGSNEQFF	TGTGCCAGTAGTATCGCGACAGGGTCAAATGAGCAGTTCTTC
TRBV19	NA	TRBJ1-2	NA	CASSATGTSPGYGYTF	TGTGCCAGTAGTGCCACCGGGACATCTCCTGGGTATGGCTACACCTTC
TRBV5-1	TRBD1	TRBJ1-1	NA	CASSPDRGPKVIEAFF	TGCGCCAGCAGCCCCGACAGGGGACCTAAGGTAATTGAAGCTTTCTTT
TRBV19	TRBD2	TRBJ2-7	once	CASSIGGGANYEQYF	TGTGCCAGTAGTATCGGCGGGGGGGCCAACTACGAGCAGTACTTC
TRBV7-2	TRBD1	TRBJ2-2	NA	CASSSRTGATGELFF	TGTGCCAGCAGCAGCCGGACAGGAGCCACCGGGGAGCTGTTTTTT
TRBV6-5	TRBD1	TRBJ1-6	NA	CASTDREPINSPLHF	TGTGCCAGCACTGACAGGGAACCAATAAATTCACCCCTCCACTTT